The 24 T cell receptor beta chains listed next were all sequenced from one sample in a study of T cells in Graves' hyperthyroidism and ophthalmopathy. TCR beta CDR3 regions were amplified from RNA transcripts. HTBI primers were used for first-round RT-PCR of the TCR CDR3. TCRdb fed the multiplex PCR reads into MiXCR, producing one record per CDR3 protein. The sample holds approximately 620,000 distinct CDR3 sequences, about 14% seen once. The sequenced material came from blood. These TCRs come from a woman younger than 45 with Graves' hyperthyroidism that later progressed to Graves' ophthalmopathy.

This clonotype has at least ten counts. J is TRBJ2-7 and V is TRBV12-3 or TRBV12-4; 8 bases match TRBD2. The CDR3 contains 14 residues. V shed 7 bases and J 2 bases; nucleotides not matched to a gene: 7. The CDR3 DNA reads TGTGCCAGCACCTTTAGCGGGAACCCCTACGAGCAGTACTTC. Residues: CASTFSGNPYEQYF.

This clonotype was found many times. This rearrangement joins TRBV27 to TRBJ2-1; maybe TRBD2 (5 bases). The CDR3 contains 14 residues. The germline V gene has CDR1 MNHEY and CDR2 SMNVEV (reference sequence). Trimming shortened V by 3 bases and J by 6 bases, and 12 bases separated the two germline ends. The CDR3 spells CASSFAGNGNEQFF. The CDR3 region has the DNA TGTGCCAGCAGTTTTGCCGGGAATGGCAATGAGCAGTTCTTC.

The CDR3 here is CASSLGSVGRGNSALHF. CDR3 DNA sequence: TGTGCCAGCAGCTTAGGGTCGGTTGGCCGGGGCAATTCAGCGCTCCACTTT. The gene calls are TRBV7-2 and TRBJ1-6, with D possibly TRBD1 on 5 matching bases. This CDR3 is 17 amino acids long. Germline CDR1 is SGHTA and CDR2 is FQGNSA. The germline V and J ends were trimmed by 1 base and 16 bases, with 26 bases remaining between them.

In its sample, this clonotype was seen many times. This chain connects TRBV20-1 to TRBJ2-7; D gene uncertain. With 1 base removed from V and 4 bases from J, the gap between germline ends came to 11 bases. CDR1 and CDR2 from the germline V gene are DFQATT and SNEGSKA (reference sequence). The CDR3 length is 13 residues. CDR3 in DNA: TGCAGTGCTAGAGGTGAAGGGCCGTACGAGCAGTACTTC. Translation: CSARGEGPYEQYF.

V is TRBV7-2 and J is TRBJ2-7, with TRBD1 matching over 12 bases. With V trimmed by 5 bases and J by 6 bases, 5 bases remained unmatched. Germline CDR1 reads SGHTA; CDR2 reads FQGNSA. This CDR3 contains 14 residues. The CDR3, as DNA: TGTGCCAGCAGCCCGGGACAGGGGGCTAGCGAGCAGTACTTC. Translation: CASSPGQGASEQYF.

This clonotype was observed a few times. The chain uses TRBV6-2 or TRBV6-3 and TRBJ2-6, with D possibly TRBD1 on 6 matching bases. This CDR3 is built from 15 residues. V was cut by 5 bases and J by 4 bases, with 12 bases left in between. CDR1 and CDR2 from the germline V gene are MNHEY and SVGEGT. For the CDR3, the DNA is TGTGCCAGCAGTGACAACAGGGCCGGGGCCAACGTCCTGACTTTC. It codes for CASSDNRAGANVLTF.

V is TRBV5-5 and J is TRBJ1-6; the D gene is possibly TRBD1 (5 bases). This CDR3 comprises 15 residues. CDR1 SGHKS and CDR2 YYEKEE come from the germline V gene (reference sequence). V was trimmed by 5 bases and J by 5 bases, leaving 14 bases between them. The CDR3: CASRSRDGNNSPLHF. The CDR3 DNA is TGTGCCAGCAGGTCCCGGGACGGGAATAATTCACCCCTCCACTTT. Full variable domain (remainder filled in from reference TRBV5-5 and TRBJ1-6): DAGVTQSPTHLIKTRGQQVTLRCSPISGHKSVSWYQQVLGQGPQFIFQYYEKEERGRGNFPDRFSARQFPNYSSELNVNALLLGDSALYLCASRSRDGNNSPLHFGNGTRLTVT.

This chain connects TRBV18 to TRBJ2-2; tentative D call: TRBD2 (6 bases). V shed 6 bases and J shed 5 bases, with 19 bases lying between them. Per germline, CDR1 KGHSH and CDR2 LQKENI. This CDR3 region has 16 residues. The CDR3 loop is CASSQLLEGGTGELFF. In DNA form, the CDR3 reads TGTGCCAGCTCGCAACTACTCGAGGGAGGTACCGGGGAGCTGTTTTTT.

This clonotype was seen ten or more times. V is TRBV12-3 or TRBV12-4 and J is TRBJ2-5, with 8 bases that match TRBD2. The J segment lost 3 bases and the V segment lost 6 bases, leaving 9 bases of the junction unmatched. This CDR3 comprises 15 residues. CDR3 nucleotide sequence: TGTGCCAGCAGCCAACAAGAACTAGCGGAAGAGACCCAGTACTTC. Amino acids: CASSQQELAEETQYF.

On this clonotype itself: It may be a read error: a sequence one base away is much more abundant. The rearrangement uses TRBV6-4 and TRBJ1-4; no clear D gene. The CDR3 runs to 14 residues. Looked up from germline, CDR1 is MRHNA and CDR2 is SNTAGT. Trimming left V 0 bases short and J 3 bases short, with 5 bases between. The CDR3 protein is CASSDSGSNEKLFF. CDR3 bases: TGTGCCAGCAGTGACTCGGGATCTAATGAAAAACTGTTTTTT.

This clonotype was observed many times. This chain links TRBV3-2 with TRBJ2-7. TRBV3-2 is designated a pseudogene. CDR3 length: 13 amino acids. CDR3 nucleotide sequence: TGTGCCAGCAGCCAAGATACCGCCTACGAGCAGTACTTC. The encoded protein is CASSQDTAYEQYF.

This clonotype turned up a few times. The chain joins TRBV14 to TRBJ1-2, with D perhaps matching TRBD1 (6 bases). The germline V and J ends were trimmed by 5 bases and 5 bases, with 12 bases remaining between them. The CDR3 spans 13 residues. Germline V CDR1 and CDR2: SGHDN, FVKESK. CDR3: CASSSPQGYGYTF. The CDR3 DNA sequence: TGTGCCAGCAGCTCCCCTCAGGGGTATGGCTACACCTTC.

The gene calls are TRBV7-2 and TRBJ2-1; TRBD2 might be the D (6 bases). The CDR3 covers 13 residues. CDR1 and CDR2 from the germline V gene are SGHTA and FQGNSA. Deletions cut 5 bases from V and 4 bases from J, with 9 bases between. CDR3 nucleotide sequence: TGTGCCAGCAGCGGGACTCTATACAATGAGCAGTTCTTC. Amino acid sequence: CASSGTLYNEQFF.

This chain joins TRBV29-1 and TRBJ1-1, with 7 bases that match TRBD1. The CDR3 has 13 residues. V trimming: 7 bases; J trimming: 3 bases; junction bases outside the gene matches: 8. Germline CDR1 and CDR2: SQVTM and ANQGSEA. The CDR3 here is CSAAGGKDTEAFF. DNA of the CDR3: TGCAGCGCGGCAGGGGGTAAGGACACTGAAGCTTTCTTT.

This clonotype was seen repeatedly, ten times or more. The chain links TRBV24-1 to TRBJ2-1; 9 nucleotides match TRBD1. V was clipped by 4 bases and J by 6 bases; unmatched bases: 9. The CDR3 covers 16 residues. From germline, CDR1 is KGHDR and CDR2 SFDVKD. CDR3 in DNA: TGTGCCACCAGTGACCCCGGGACAGGGTCGGTCAATGAGCAGTTCTTC. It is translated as CATSDPGTGSVNEQFF.

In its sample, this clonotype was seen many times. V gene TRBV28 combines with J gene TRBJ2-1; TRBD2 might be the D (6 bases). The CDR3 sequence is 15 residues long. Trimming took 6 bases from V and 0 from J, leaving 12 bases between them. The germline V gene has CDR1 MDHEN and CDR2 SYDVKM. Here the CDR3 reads CASSRDGSSYNEQFF. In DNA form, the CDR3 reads TGTGCCAGCAGCCGGGACGGGAGCTCCTACAATGAGCAGTTCTTC.

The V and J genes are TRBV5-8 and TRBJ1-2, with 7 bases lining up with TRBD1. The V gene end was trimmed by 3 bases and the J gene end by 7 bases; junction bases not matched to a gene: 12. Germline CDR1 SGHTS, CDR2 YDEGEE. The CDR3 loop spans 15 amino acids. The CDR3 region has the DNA TGTGCCAGCAGCTCTTCAGGGGGAGTCTTACCTGGCTACACCTTC. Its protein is CASSSSGGVLPGYTF.

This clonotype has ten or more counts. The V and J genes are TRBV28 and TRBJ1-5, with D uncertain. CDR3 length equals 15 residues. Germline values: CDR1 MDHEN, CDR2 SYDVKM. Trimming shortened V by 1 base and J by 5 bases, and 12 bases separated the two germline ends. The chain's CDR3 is CASSLYMGSDQPQHF. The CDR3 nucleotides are TGTGCCAGCAGTTTATATATGGGGTCCGATCAGCCCCAGCATTTT.

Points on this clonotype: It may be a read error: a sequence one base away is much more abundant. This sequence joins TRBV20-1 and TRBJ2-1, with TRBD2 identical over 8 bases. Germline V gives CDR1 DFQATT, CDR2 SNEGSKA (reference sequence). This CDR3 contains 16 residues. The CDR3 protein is CSAGDTSGRTYNEQFF. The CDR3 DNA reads TGCAGTGCTGGAGATACTAGCGGAAGAACCTACAATGAGCAGTTCTTC.

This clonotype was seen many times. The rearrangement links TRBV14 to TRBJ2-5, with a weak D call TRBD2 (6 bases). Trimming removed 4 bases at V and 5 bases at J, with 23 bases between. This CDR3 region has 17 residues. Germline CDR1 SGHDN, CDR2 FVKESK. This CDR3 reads CASSPIPLRGYSETQYF. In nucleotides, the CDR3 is TGTGCCAGCAGCCCTATCCCTTTGCGGGGTTACTCTGAGACCCAGTACTTC.

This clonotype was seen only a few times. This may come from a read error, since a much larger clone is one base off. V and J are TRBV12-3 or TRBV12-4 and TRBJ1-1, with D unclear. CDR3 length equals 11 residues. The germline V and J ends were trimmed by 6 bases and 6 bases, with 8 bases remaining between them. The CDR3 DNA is TGTGCCAGCAGATGGAGGCCTGAAGCTTTCTTT. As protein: CASRWRPEAFF.

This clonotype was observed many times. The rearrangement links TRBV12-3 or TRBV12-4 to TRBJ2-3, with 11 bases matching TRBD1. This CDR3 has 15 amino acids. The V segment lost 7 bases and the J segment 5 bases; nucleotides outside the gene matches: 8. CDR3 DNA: TGTGCCAGCAACTTGCCGGGACAGGGGGGAGATACGCAGTATTTT. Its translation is CASNLPGQGGDTQYF.

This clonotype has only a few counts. The CDR3 here is CASSRAGTGYSYNEQFF. CDR3 DNA: TGTGCCAGCAGCCGAGCCGGGACAGGGTACTCCTACAATGAGCAGTTCTTC. V gene TRBV3-1 combines with J gene TRBJ2-1; 9 bases are a match to TRBD1. Germline lookup yields CDR1 LGHDT and CDR2 YNNKEL (reference sequence). This CDR3 has 17 residues. V dropped 4 bases and J dropped 0; count of bases not matched to a gene: 7.

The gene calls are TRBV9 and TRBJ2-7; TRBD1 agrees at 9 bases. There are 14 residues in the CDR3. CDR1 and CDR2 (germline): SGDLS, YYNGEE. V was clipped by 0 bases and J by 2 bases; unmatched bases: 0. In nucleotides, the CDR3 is TGTGCCAGCAGCGTAGGACAGGGGGCCTACGAGCAGTACGTC. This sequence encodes CASSVGQGAYEQYV.